Shown below are 13 T cell receptor beta chains from a single sample sequenced in a study of blood T cell repertoires in COVID-19 (dated by TCRdb to the early 2020s). The library came from the immunoSEQ multiplex PCR assay. TCRdb took over this immuneACCESS table, retaining in-frame rearrangements with V and J assigned. Such tables are incomplete; in checked studies, under half of the missing clones stem from an unresolved V gene, and the remainder is unexplained. This sample has some 110,000 clones in its table, and 75% to 85% of those were observed once. The ten biggest clones cover 9.4% of the sample. What was sequenced was peripheral blood. These receptors originate from a woman between 65 and 79 years old with acute or convalescent COVID-19.

The chain is built from TRBV6-2 or TRBV6-3 and TRBJ2-2; 8 positions match TRBD2. The CDR3 totals 15 residues. J was trimmed by 1 base and V by 5 bases; bases with no gene match: 3. Germline lookup yields CDR1 MNHEY and CDR2 SVGEGT. In DNA, the CDR3 is TGTGCCAGCAGTCCACGGGGGGGGAACACCGGGGAGCTGTTTTTT. The encoded protein is CASSPRGGNTGELFF.

The V and J genes are TRBV28 and TRBJ1-4; 7 positions match TRBD1. V trimming: 5 bases; J trimming: 8 bases; junction bases outside the gene matches: 8. The CDR3 loop spans 14 amino acids. Germline loops: CDR1 MDHEN, CDR2 SYDVKM. As DNA, the CDR3 is TGTGCCAGCAGTCCAGCAGGGGGTCGAGAAAAACTGTTTTTT. Its translation is CASSPAGGREKLFF. Full variable domain (missing parts from reference TRBV28 and TRBJ1-4): DVKVTQSSRYLVKRTGEKVFLECVQDMDHENMFWYRQDPGLGLRLIYFSYDVKMKEKGDIPEGYSVSREKKERFSLILESASTNQTSMYLCASSPAGGREKLFFGSGTQLSVL.

J is TRBJ1-5 and V is TRBV6-2 or TRBV6-3; 9 bases map to TRBD1. V shed 6 bases, J shed 4 bases, and the junction held 7 bases outside the gene matches. Germline V gives CDR1 MNHEY, CDR2 SVGEGT. This CDR3 comprises 15 residues. In DNA, the CDR3 is TGTGCCAGCAGCGGACAGGGGCTTGTAAATCAGCCCCAGCATTTT. Translating gives CASSGQGLVNQPQHF.

V and J are TRBV5-6 and TRBJ2-3; TRBD2 matches 9 bases. The CDR3 runs to 14 residues. Trimming cost V 4 bases and J 4 bases; bases outside gene matches: 4. The germline gives CDR1 SGHDT, CDR2 YYEEEE. CDR3 amino acids: CASSTRLAADTQYF. The CDR3 DNA follows: TGTGCCAGCAGCACAAGACTAGCGGCAGATACGCAGTATTTT.

This clone was seen at least ten times. V gene TRBV7-8 combines with J gene TRBJ1-3, with D possibly matching TRBD1 (5 bases). CDR3 length: 16 amino acids. Trimming left V 1 base short and J 1 base short, with 11 bases between. Per the germline V gene, CDR1 is SGHVS and CDR2 is FQNEAQ. DNA for the CDR3: TGTGCCAGCAGCTTAGGGTATGCAGGGTCTGGAAACACCATATATTTT. Its protein is CASSLGYAGSGNTIYF.

The gene calls are TRBV12-3 or TRBV12-4 and TRBJ1-1, with D possibly being TRBD1 (6 bases). CDR3 length: 12 amino acids. V lost 8 bases and J 11 bases, leaving 18 bases between the germline ends. The CDR3 is CASCEGDRSAFF. The CDR3 DNA sequence: TGTGCCAGCTGTGAGGGAGACAGGAGTGCTTTCTTT.

The genes are TRBV10-3 and TRBJ1-5; 7 bases map to TRBD1. The germline gives CDR1 ENHRY, CDR2 SYGVKD. CDR3 length equals 14 residues. The ends lost 2 bases at V and 9 bases at J; junction bases unmatched: 7. The CDR3 loop is CAISEAGGSGPQHF. CDR3 sequence (DNA): TGTGCCATCAGTGAGGCAGGGGGTTCCGGGCCCCAGCATTTT.

The chain links TRBV7-2 to TRBJ1-1, with a weak D call TRBD1 (6 bases). The CDR3 is made up of 12 amino acids. Germline lookup yields CDR1 SGHTA and CDR2 FQGNSA. V lost 5 bases and J 5 bases, leaving 9 bases between the germline ends. CDR3 residues: CASSPGDTEAFF. The DNA of the CDR3 is TGTGCCAGCAGCCCAGGGGATACTGAAGCTTTCTTT.

V is TRBV11-2 and J is TRBJ1-2; 7 bases match TRBD1. V trimming: 4 bases; J trimming: 7 bases; junction bases outside the gene matches: 9. This CDR3 has 14 amino acids. CDR1 is SGHAT and CDR2 is FQNNGV in the germline V gene. The CDR3 is CASSSLQGWGGYTF. In DNA form, the CDR3 reads TGTGCCAGCAGCTCATTACAGGGGTGGGGTGGCTACACCTTC. The full variable domain, its missing parts supplied by reference TRBV11-2 and TRBJ1-2, is EAGVAQSPRYKIIEKRQSVAFWCNPISGHATLYWYQQILGQGPKLLIQFQNNGVVDDSQLPKDRFSAERLKGVDSTLKIQPAKLEDSAVYLCASSSLQGWGGYTFGSGTRLTVV.

This sequence joins TRBV19 and TRBJ2-7, with 7 bases that match TRBD1. V lost 4 bases and J lost 6; bases outside the gene matches: 6. The CDR3 loop spans 13 amino acids. Germline V lookup: CDR1 LNHDA, CDR2 SQIVND (reference sequence). CDR3 in DNA: TGTGCCAGTAGTAAGACAGGGACCGGCGAGCAGTACTTC. Translated, it gives CASSKTGTGEQYF.

The V call is TRBV7-9, the J call TRBJ1-4; D gene uncertain. The CDR3 is made up of 14 amino acids. Between the trimmed V and J ends, which lost 3 bases and 0 bases, there was a span of 5 bases. The V gene's germline CDR1 is SEHNR and CDR2 FQNEAQ (reference sequence). CDR3 residues: CASSFSATNEKLFF. In DNA, the CDR3 is TGTGCCAGCAGCTTCAGCGCAACTAATGAAAAACTGTTTTTT.

V and J are TRBV4-3 and TRBJ2-5; 7 bases are shared with TRBD2. The V and J ends lost 2 bases and 5 bases, in that order; junction bases with no gene match: 5. Germline CDR1 LGHNA, CDR2 YSLEER. The CDR3 has 14 amino acids. The DNA for the CDR3 is TGCGCCAGCAGCCAATATGGACTAGGGGAGACCCAGTACTTC. It encodes CASSQYGLGETQYF.

The chain uses TRBV9 and TRBJ2-3, with TRBD1 as a possible D gene (6 bases). Trimming removed 2 bases at V and 5 bases at J, with 12 bases between. CDR3 length: 14 amino acids. Germline CDR1 is SGDLS and CDR2 is YYNGEE. The CDR3 bases are TGTGCCAGCAGCGTCTTACAGGGAATAGATACGCAGTATTTT. Amino acids: CASSVLQGIDTQYF. Looking up the rest from reference TRBV9 and TRBJ2-3 gives the full variable domain: DSGVTQTPKHLITATGQRVTLRCSPRSGDLSVYWYQQSLDQGLQFLIQYYNGEERAKGNILERFSAQQFPDLHSELNLSSLELGDSALYFCASSVLQGIDTQYFGPGTRLTVL.